The next 9 T cell receptor beta chains were all read from a single sample in a study of cytomegalovirus exposure and HLA in healthy donors. Amplification used 60 Vbeta primers and 13 Jbeta primers. Repertoires were generated with immunoSEQ multiplex PCR, while TCRdb's copy carries only in-frame clones and drops some. The sample has roughly 140,000 clones. The sequencing input was PBMCs. The receptors stem from a man aged 35 to 55 in good health and CMV-seronegative.

In regard to this clone: At one of its ends the junction is not consistent with the germline gene, which may arise from a read error. The same CDR3 is also encoded by other DNA sequences in this sample. The chain has TRBV6-5 and TRBJ1-1, with D possibly matching TRBD1 (5 bases). This CDR3 is built from 14 residues. The germline V gene has CDR1 MNHEY and CDR2 SVGAGI. In nucleotides, the CDR3 is TGTGCCAGCAATTCCCGCCGGGGGAACACTGAGGCTTTCTTT. The encoded protein is CASNSRRGNTEAFF.

The rearrangement uses TRBV6-1 and TRBJ2-5; 11 bases match TRBD2. The J call is uncertain, as TRBJ2-7 better fits the DNA end. CDR1 and CDR2 (germline): MNHNS, SASEGT. The CDR3 consists of 16 residues. The CDR3 coding sequence is TGTGCCAGCAGTGCCTCCCTTGGGACTAGCGGCTACGAGCAGTACTTC. Translating gives CASSASLGTSGYEQYF.

The rearrangement uses TRBV6-5 and TRBJ2-3, with D perhaps TRBD2 (6 bases). This CDR3 spans 15 amino acids. The ends were cut back, 10 bases at V and 1 base at J, with 18 bases in the middle. From germline, CDR1 is MNHEY and CDR2 SVGAGI. The CDR3 protein is CATYRVTGGTDTQYF. The CDR3, as DNA: TGTGCCACGTACCGGGTGACGGGGGGCACAGATACGCAGTATTTT.

V and J are TRBV4-3 and TRBJ2-7, with D perhaps matching TRBD2 (7 bases). CDR1 and CDR2 (germline): LGHNA, YSLEER. This CDR3 is built from 15 residues. The germline V and J ends were trimmed by 1 base and 6 bases, with 16 bases remaining between them. CDR3 DNA: TGCGCCAGCAGCCAAGCCGCCGGGGGGCTTGGCGAGCAGTACTTC. This gives the protein CASSQAAGGLGEQYF.

The gene calls are TRBV18 and TRBJ1-2; D is unclear. The CDR3 spans 15 residues. In germline, CDR1 is KGHSH, CDR2 LQKENI. V lost 3 bases to trimming and J lost 4 bases, with 15 bases between them. CDR3 sequence (DNA): TGTGCCAGCTCACCCTACTTGACTGACGTCTATGGCTACACCTTC. This gives the protein CASSPYLTDVYGYTF. The full variable domain, with the rest looked up from reference TRBV18 and TRBJ1-2, is NAGVMQNPRHLVRRRGQEARLRCSPMKGHSHVYWYRQLPEEGLKFMVYLQKENIIDESGMPKERFSAEFPKEGPSILRIQQVVRGDSAAYFCASSPYLTDVYGYTFGSGTRLTVV.

The rearrangement uses TRBV7-2 and TRBJ2-5, with D maybe TRBD2 (7 bases). The ends were cut back, 2 bases at V and 6 bases at J, with 19 bases in the middle. CDR1 is SGHTA and CDR2 is FQGNSA in the germline V gene. CDR3 length: 16 amino acids. CDR3 coding DNA: TGTGCCAGCAGCTTAAAATCCGGGGGGCCCTTCCAGACCCAGTACTTC. Its protein product is CASSLKSGGPFQTQYF.

For the CDR3, the DNA is TGTGCCAGCAGCTTAAATTTATTAAGGGACAGGGTGGGGACCCAGTACTTC. Translation gives CASSLNLLRDRVGTQYF. The V gene is TRBV7-8, the J gene TRBJ2-5, with 9 bases matching TRBD1. With 2 bases clipped from V and 7 bases from J, the junction kept 14 bases outside the gene matches. The CDR3 has 17 amino acids. In germline, CDR1 is SGHVS, CDR2 FQNEAQ.

The gene calls are TRBV7-8 and TRBJ1-3, with D unclear. The CDR3 extends over 16 amino acids. The ends were cut back, 1 base at V and 2 bases at J, with 12 bases in the middle. In germline, CDR1 is SGHVS, CDR2 FQNEAQ. The CDR3 nucleotides are TGTGCCAGCAGCTTAGTAGGCAGACTGCCTGGAAACACCATATATTTT. Protein product: CASSLVGRLPGNTIYF.

The chain recombines TRBV19 with TRBJ2-2; TRBD2 aligns across 9 bases. Germline V CDR1 and CDR2: LNHDA, SQIVND (reference sequence). The J segment lost 1 base and the V segment lost 10 bases, leaving 7 bases of the junction unmatched. CDR3 size: 15 residues. CDR3 amino acids: CAIRRGGQNTGELFF. DNA for the CDR3: TGTGCCATCCGGCGGGGGGGCCAGAACACCGGGGAGCTGTTTTTT.